This T cell receptor (beta chain) came from a study of T cells in Graves' hyperthyroidism and ophthalmopathy. Germline V gene data show CDR1 as LGHDT and CDR2 as YNNKEL (reference sequence). With V trimmed by 5 bases and J by 5 bases, 19 bases remained unmatched. The CDR3 totals 18 residues. Using RNA transcripts as the source, TCR beta CDR3 regions were amplified. HTBI primers were the set used in a first-round RT-PCR of the TCR CDR3. TCRdb analysed the multiplex PCR reads with MiXCR anew, one entry per CDR3 protein. The sample has about 400,000 distinct CDR3 sequences, roughly 15% seen once. Ophthalmopathy patients all had a Clinical Activity Score of at least 3, a NOSPECS grade of at least 4 and disease under 3 months old. Clinical symptoms, serum thyroxine and TRAb, thyroid ultrasound and orbital computed tomography were used for the diagnoses.

The sequence was obtained from a man between 18 and 29 years old with Graves' ophthalmopathy. Sequenced material: blood. The chain uses TRBV3-1 and TRBJ2-5; TRBD1 matches at 8 bases. The CDR3 DNA reads as TGTGCCAGCAGCTACGAATGGATGGGCAGGGGGCGCAGGGAGACCCAGTACTTC. Translating gives CASSYEWMGRGRRETQYF.